The 19 T cell receptor beta chains presented below share a single source sample, sequenced in a study of shared clonotypes between healthy human individuals. Sequenced by immunoSEQ multiplex PCR; TCRdb stores in-frame clones only, minus some. The table shows some 2,100,000 clones, with approximately 94% occurring only once. Terminally differentiated effector memory CD45RA+ cells were left out of the naive CD8 fraction, which was CD45RO-negative and positively selected for CCR7. Sequenced input: naive CD8+ T cells from PBMCs. All receptors derive from a young man in good health. Some clones in this sample may be carry-over from other donors' samples.

The chain employs TRBV11-2 and TRBJ2-2, with no clear D. The CDR3 totals 14 residues. Per germline, CDR1 SGHAT and CDR2 FQNNGV. The germline V and J ends were trimmed by 4 bases and 7 bases, with 13 bases remaining between them. The CDR3: CASSYPTVHGELFF. The DNA of the CDR3 is TGTGCCAGCAGCTATCCGACGGTTCACGGGGAGCTGTTTTTT.

The gene calls are TRBV11-2 and TRBJ2-5; the match to TRBD2 covers 7 bases. This CDR3 has 16 amino acids. Trimming at V came to 4 bases and at J to 1 base, leaving 9 bases not matched to a gene. CDR1 and CDR2 (germline): SGHAT, FQNNGV. The CDR3 DNA follows: TGTGCCAGCAGCTCCTTCCCGGCGGGGGTCCAAGAGACCCAGTACTTC. It codes for CASSSFPAGVQETQYF.

V usage is TRBV7-8 and J usage is TRBJ2-1; D is unresolved. V dropped 0 bases and J dropped 3 bases, with 6 bases sitting between them. The germline V gene has CDR1 SGHVS and CDR2 FQNEAQ. This CDR3 contains 14 residues. The CDR3 protein is CASSLARSYNEQFF. The CDR3 region has the DNA TGTGCCAGCAGCTTAGCCAGGAGCTACAATGAGCAGTTCTTC.

The chain joins TRBV6-5 to TRBJ2-7; weak D call: TRBD2 (7 bases). Germline-derived CDR1 and CDR2 are MNHEY and SVGAGI. The CDR3 has 14 amino acids. The V end was cut by 7 bases, the J end by 1 base, with 14 bases between. The CDR3 nucleotides read TGTGCCAGCAACGAGGGAGGGGGATCCTACGAGCAGTACTTC. This translates into CASNEGGGSYEQYF.

J is TRBJ2-7 and V is TRBV10-3; D ambiguous. Germline V gives CDR1 ENHRY, CDR2 SYGVKD. Trimming pared 10 bases from V and 2 bases from J, leaving 15 bases between. The CDR3 runs 13 residues. CDR3 DNA sequence: TGTGCCACCCAGCCAACTACTCCCTACGAGCAGTACTTC. It encodes CATQPTTPYEQYF.

The chain employs TRBV9 and TRBJ2-5, with D perhaps assigned TRBD1 or TRBD2 (5 bases each). The CDR3 spans 14 residues. The V and J ends lost 4 bases and 3 bases respectively, with 13 bases between them. CDR1 is SGDLS, CDR2 YYNGEE, per germline. CDR3 in amino acids: CASSTAMGEETQYF. The CDR3 DNA reads TGTGCCAGCAGCACCGCGATGGGGGAAGAGACCCAGTACTTC. Filled out from reference TRBV9 and TRBJ2-5, the complete variable domain reads DSGVTQTPKHLITATGQRVTLRCSPRSGDLSVYWYQQSLDQGLQFLIQYYNGEERAKGNILERFSAQQFPDLHSELNLSSLELGDSALYFCASSTAMGEETQYFGPGTRLLVL.

V is TRBV11-1 and J is TRBJ2-7, with 10 positions matching TRBD1. This CDR3 comprises 14 residues. The germline V gene has CDR1 SGHAT and CDR2 FQDESV (reference sequence). V shed 3 bases, J shed 4 bases, and the junction held 3 bases outside the gene matches. Written as DNA, the CDR3 is TGTGCCAGCAGCTTGGACAGGGGGGGTTACGAGCAGTACTTC. It translates to CASSLDRGGYEQYF. The full variable domain, with the rest looked up from reference TRBV11-1 and TRBJ2-7, is EAEVAQSPRYKITEKSQAVAFWCDPISGHATLYWYRQILGQGPELLVQFQDESVVDDSQLPKDRFSAERLKGVDSTLKIQPAELGDSAMYLCASSLDRGGYEQYFGPGTRLTVT.

V is TRBV7-6 and J is TRBJ2-7; the D is unclear. Germline V gene sequence: CDR1 SGHVS, CDR2 FNYEAQ. The CDR3 runs 17 residues. Trimming took 2 bases from V and 3 from J, leaving 20 bases between them. CDR3 bases: TGTGCCAGCAGCTTATTTGGTGCGGACCACTCAAGCTACGAGCAGTACTTC. Residues: CASSLFGADHSSYEQYF.

This sequence joins TRBV5-1 and TRBJ1-2; 10 bases map to TRBD1. CDR3 size: 15 residues. Germline CDR1 reads SGHRS; CDR2 reads YFSETQ. J was trimmed by 4 bases and V by 4 bases; bases with no gene match: 7. The CDR3 protein is CASSLRQGAVYGYTF. CDR3 coding DNA: TGCGCCAGCAGCCTCCGACAGGGGGCCGTCTATGGCTACACCTTC.

The rearrangement links TRBV5-1 to TRBJ1-1, with D possibly being TRBD1 (5 bases). Looked up from germline, CDR1 is SGHRS and CDR2 is YFSETQ. The CDR3 loop spans 15 amino acids. V was pared by 1 base and J by 1 base, with 11 bases between. The CDR3: CASSLWGAPNTEAFF. The CDR3, as DNA: TGCGCCAGCAGCTTGTGGGGCGCCCCGAACACTGAAGCTTTCTTT.

The V call is TRBV2, the J call TRBJ2-3; D call uncertain. The V gene's germline CDR1 is SNHLY and CDR2 FYNNEI. The CDR3 consists of 15 residues. The V end was cut by 0 bases, the J end by 0 bases, with 7 bases between. The DNA of the CDR3 is TGTGCCAGCAGTGAAGCATCGACTAGCACAGATACGCAGTATTTT. Translated: CASSEASTSTDTQYF.

This clone was observed once. This chain links TRBV6-5 with TRBJ2-7; the D gene could be TRBD1 or TRBD2 (5 bases each). The CDR3 is 12 residues long. With 7 bases removed from V and 7 bases from J, the gap between germline ends came to 14 bases. Germline V CDR1 and CDR2: MNHEY, SVGAGI. The CDR3 sequence: CASIGPREEQYF. CDR3 nucleotides: TGTGCCAGCATCGGGCCCAGGGAGGAGCAGTACTTC.

The chain uses TRBV7-9 and TRBJ1-2, with TRBD1 as a possible D gene (5 bases). The CDR3 loop spans 12 amino acids. Germline V lookup: CDR1 SEHNR, CDR2 FQNEAQ (reference sequence). V was pared by 6 bases and J by 6 bases, with 11 bases between. CDR3 DNA sequence: TGTGCCAGCAGACCAGGGTCAGATGGCTACACCTTC. Translating it yields CASRPGSDGYTF.

The rearrangement links TRBV18 to TRBJ2-1, with TRBD2 identical over 10 bases. Germline CDR1 KGHSH, CDR2 LQKENI. There are 20 residues in the CDR3. Trimming at V came to 2 bases and at J to 8 bases, leaving 21 bases not matched to a gene. CDR3 protein: CASSPISGWLAGALKDEQFF. CDR3 DNA: TGTGCCAGCTCACCAATCTCAGGGTGGCTAGCGGGGGCCCTTAAGGATGAGCAGTTCTTC.

This clone has more than one count but fewer than ten. The V and J genes are TRBV9 and TRBJ1-1; unclear D gene. V was cut by 5 bases and J by 2 bases, with 16 bases left in between. Per the germline V gene, CDR1 is SGDLS and CDR2 is YYNGEE. The CDR3 contains 15 residues. The CDR3 protein is CASRSLQDHNTEAFF. The CDR3 nucleotides are TGTGCCAGCAGGTCCCTACAAGACCATAACACTGAAGCTTTCTTT.

J is TRBJ2-1 and V is TRBV29-1, with 8 positions matching TRBD1. This CDR3 has 16 amino acids. Germline CDR1 reads SQVTM; CDR2 reads ANQGSEA. V was clipped by 3 bases and J by 4 bases; unmatched bases: 11. The CDR3 here is CSVDHPGRGRYNEQFF. CDR3 bases: TGCAGCGTTGATCATCCGGGCAGGGGGCGATACAATGAGCAGTTCTTC.

The chain joins TRBV13 to TRBJ2-5; D is uncertain. CDR1 and CDR2 (germline): PRHDT, FYEKMQ (reference sequence). The V gene lost 5 bases and the J gene lost 5 bases, with 12 bases spanning the gap. The CDR3 consists of 13 residues. CDR3 amino acids: CASSLRVWETQYF. The CDR3, as DNA: TGTGCCAGCAGCCTCCGTGTCTGGGAGACCCAGTACTTC.

This clone was observed a few times. The chain uses TRBV2 and TRBJ1-1; D is ambiguous. Germline V CDR1 and CDR2: SNHLY, FYNNEI. The CDR3 extends over 12 amino acids. V lost 6 bases to trimming and J lost 4 bases, with 9 bases between them. The CDR3 nucleotides read TGTGCCAGCAGCGCCTCCGGCACTGAAGCTTTCTTT. Its protein product is CASSASGTEAFF.

CDR3 protein: CASSPLEGTVHNEQFF. Written as DNA, the CDR3 is TGTGCCAGCAGCCCACTCGAAGGGACAGTTCACAATGAGCAGTTCTTC. V usage is TRBV9 and J usage is TRBJ2-1, with 7 bases matching TRBD1. The CDR3 spans 16 residues. Germline V gives CDR1 SGDLS, CDR2 YYNGEE. V gave up 4 bases and J gave up 5 bases; unmatched junction bases: 12.